The clone carrying this T cell receptor (beta chain) has a count of ten or more. Its antigen is currently unknown. The data are from a study of T cell repertoires in cytomegalovirus infection. Study summary: Both CMV infection and a matching HLA type were indicated by public TCR beta signatures. Study results and limitations: Based on cumulative public TCR beta family frequency, carriers of CMV plus the relevant HLA were identified. Clonotypes of TCR beta that were HLA-C-restricted and CMV-specific dominated the ex vivo response.

TCRdb fed the reads into MiXCR, producing one record per CDR3 protein. The sample lists fewer than 200,000 distinct CDR3 sequences; around 15% were seen once. Germline V gives CDR1 SGHKS, CDR2 YYEKEE (reference sequence). The CDR3 length is 15 residues. Deletions cut 3 bases from V and 1 base from J, with 13 bases between. Sequencing used PBMCs. This clonotype was obtained from a human donor in good health (CMV status not recorded). Some clones in this sample may be carry-over from other donors' samples. This rearrangement joins TRBV5-5 to TRBJ2-5, with D possibly TRBD2 on 5 matching bases. The CDR3 here is CASSSGINFQETQYF. The CDR3 nucleotides are TGTGCCAGCAGCTCCGGGATAAACTTCCAAGAGACCCAGTACTTC.